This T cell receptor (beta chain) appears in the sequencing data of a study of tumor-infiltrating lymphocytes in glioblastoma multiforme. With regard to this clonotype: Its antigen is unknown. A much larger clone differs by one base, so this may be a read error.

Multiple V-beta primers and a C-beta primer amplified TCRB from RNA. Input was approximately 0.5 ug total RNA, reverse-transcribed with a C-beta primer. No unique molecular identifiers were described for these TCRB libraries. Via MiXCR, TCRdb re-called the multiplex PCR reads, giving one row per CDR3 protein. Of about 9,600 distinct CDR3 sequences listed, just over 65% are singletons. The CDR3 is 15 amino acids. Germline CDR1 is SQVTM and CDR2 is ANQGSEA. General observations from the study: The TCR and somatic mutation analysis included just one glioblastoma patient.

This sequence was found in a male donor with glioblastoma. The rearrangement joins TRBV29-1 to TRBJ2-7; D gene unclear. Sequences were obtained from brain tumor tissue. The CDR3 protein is CSVLGGVLASYEEYF. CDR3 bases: TGCAGCGTACTGGGTGGGGTATTGGCCTCCTACGAGGAGTACTTC.